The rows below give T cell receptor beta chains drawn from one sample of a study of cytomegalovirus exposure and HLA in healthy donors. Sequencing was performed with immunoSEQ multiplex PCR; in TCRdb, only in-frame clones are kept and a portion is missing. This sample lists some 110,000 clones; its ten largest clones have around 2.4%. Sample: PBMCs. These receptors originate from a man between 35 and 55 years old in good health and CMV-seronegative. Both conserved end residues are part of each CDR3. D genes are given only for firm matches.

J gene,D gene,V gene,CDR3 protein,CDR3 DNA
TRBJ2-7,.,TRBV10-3,CAISRGYEQYF,TGTGCCATCAGTCGCGGCTACGAGCAGTACTTC
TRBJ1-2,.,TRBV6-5,CASSYSMAVYGYTF,TGTGCCAGCAGTTACTCGATGGCCGTCTATGGCTACACCTTC
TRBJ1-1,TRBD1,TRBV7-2,CASSLGQGSTEAFF,TGTGCCAGCAGCTTGGGACAGGGAAGCACTGAAGCTTTCTTT
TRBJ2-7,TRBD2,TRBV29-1,CSVRSSGETYEQYF,TGCAGCGTACGGTCTAGCGGGGAAACCTACGAGCAGTACTTC
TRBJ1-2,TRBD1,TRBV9,CASQPQDRAGYTF,TGTGCCAGCCAACCCCAGGACAGGGCTGGCTACACCTTC
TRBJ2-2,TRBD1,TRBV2,CASSDQGVYTGELFF,TGTGCCAGCAGTGACCAGGGGGTATACACCGGGGAGCTGTTTTTT
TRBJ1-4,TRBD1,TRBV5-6,CASSGRTGANEKLFF,TGTGCCAGCAGCGGAAGGACAGGGGCGAATGAAAAACTGTTTTTT
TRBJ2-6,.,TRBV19,CASRDRGANVLTF,TGTGCCAGTAGGGACAGAGGGGCCAACGTCCTGACTTTC
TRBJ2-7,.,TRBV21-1,CASRMGQDRPYEQYF,TGTGCCAGCAGAATGGGGCAGGACAGGCCCTACGAGCAGTACTTC
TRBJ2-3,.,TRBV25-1,CASSAGTDTQYF,TGTGCCAGCAGTGCCGGCACAGATACGCAGTATTTT
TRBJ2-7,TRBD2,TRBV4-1,CASSQDGLAGRIEQYF,TGCGCCAGCAGCCAGGATGGTCTAGCGGGTAGGATCGAGCAGTACTTC
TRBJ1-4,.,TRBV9,CASSVALSGNEKLFF,TGTGCCAGCAGCGTAGCCCTCTCGGGGAATGAAAAACTGTTTTTT
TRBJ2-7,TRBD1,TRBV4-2,CASSLVLGTGGPEQYF,TGTGCCAGCAGCCTCGTGCTTGGGACAGGGGGGCCCGAGCAGTACTTC
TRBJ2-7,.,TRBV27,CASSRPDSYEQYF,TGTGCCAGCAGTCGGCCGGACAGCTACGAGCAGTACTTC
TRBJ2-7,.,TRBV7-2,CASSGRRESSYEQYF,TGTGCCAGCAGCGGTAGACGGGAGAGCTCCTACGAGCAGTACTTC
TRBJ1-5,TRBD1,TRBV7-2,CASSLEEGAGQPQHF,TGTGCCAGCAGCTTAGAGGAGGGGGCCGGGCAGCCCCAGCATTTT
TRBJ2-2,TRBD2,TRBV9,CASSPSTSGSTGELFF,TGTGCCAGCAGCCCGTCGACTAGCGGGAGCACCGGGGAGCTGTTTTTT
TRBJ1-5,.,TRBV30,CAWSVRGSNQPQHF,TGTGCCTGGAGTGTGAGAGGTAGCAATCAGCCCCAGCATTTT
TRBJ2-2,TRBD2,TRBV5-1,CASRLQAGGDTGELFF,TGCGCCAGCAGACTGCAAGCGGGGGGGGACACCGGGGAGCTGTTTTTT
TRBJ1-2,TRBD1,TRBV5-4,CASSSDRFNYGYTF,TGTGCCAGCAGTTCGGACAGGTTCAACTATGGCTACACCTTC
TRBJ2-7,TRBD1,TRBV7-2,CASSLGQVLYEQYF,TGTGCCAGCAGCCTAGGACAGGTCCTCTACGAGCAGTACTTC
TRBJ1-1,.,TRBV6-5,CASSLPGAITEAFF,TGTGCCAGCAGTTTACCGGGAGCGATCACTGAAGCTTTCTTT
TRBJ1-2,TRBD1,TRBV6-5,CASTTGQNYGYTF,TGTGCCAGCACGACGGGACAGAACTATGGCTACACCTTC
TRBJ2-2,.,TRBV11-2,CASSPLLDTGELFF,TGTGCCAGCAGCCCACTTCTTGACACCGGGGAGCTGTTTTTT
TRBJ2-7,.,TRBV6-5,CASSPRGWGYEQYF,TGTGCCAGCAGTCCCAGGGGATGGGGCTACGAGCAGTACTTC
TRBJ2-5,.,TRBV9,CASSAGAGGETQYF,TGTGCCAGCAGCGCCGGAGCAGGCGGGGAGACCCAGTACTTC
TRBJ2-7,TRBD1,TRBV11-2,CASSPKQGQGEEVYEQYF,TGTGCCAGCAGCCCAAAGCAGGGACAGGGAGAGGAAGTCTACGAGCAGTACTTC
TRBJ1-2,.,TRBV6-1,CASSEGRQVAYGYTF,TGTGCCAGCAGTGAAGGCCGACAGGTGGCCTATGGCTACACCTTC
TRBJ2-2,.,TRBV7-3,CASSYLLSSPPNTGELFF,TGTGCCAGCAGCTACCTACTAAGCTCCCCCCCGAACACCGGGGAGCTGTTTTTT
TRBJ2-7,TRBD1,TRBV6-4,CASSGPQGQGSSYEQYF,TGTGCCAGCAGTGGGCCCCAGGGACAGGGAAGCTCCTACGAGCAGTACTTC
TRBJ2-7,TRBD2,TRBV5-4,CASSVGTSGSYEQYF,TGTGCCAGCAGCGTAGGGACTAGCGGGAGTTACGAGCAGTACTTC
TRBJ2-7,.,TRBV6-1,CSAGSSYEQYF,TGTTCCGCGGGCTCCTCCTACGAGCAGTACTTC
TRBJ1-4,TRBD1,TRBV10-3,CAIRQGDRENEKLFF,TGTGCCATCAGACAAGGGGACAGGGAGAACGAAAAACTGTTTTTT
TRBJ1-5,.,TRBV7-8,CASSLQGSNQPQHF,TGTGCCAGCAGCTTACAGGGGAGCAATCAGCCCCAGCATTTT
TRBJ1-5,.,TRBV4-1,CASSQTGTSNQPQHF,TGCGCCAGCAGCCAGACCGGGACAAGCAATCAGCCCCAGCATTTT
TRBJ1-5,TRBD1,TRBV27,CASSPFGTGGYQPQHF,TGTGCCAGCAGTCCCTTTGGGACAGGGGGCTATCAGCCCCAGCATTTT
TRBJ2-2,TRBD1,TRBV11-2,CASSRQGAAKNTGELFF,TGTGCCAGCAGCCGTCAGGGGGCAGCAAAGAACACCGGGGAGCTGTTTTTT
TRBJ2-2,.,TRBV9,CASRARFPSGELFF,TGTGCCAGCAGAGCCCGCTTTCCCTCCGGGGAGCTGTTTTTT
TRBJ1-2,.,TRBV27,CASSPYKITGTYGYTF,TGTGCCAGCAGTCCATACAAGATCACAGGCACCTATGGCTACACCTTC
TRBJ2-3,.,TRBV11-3,CASSSRPRAGTDTQYF,TGTGCCAGCAGCTCCCGGCCGCGGGCCGGAACAGATACGCAGTATTTT
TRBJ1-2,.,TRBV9,CASSGELKIYGYTF,TGTGCCAGCAGCGGGGAGCTGAAAATCTATGGCTACACCTTC
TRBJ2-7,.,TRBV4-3,CASSHSTGSYEQYF,TGCGCCAGCAGCCATAGTACAGGGTCCTACGAGCAGTACTTC
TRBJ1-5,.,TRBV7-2,CASSSTGLGNQPQHF,TGTGCCAGCAGCTCCACAGGGTTGGGCAATCAGCCCCAGCATTTT
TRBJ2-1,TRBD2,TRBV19,CASSRLAGFYNEQFF,TGTGCCAGTAGTCGACTAGCGGGATTCTACAATGAGCAGTTCTTC
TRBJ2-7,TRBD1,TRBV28,CASSPGDRAYEQYF,TGTGCCAGCAGTCCCGGGGACAGGGCCTACGAGCAGTACTTC
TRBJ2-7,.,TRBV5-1,CASSFDSRSYEQYF,TGCGCCAGCAGCTTTGACTCACGCTCCTACGAGCAGTACTTC
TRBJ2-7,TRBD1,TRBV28,CASTKDRGVYEQYF,TGTGCCAGCACCAAGGACAGGGGCGTATACGAGCAGTACTTC
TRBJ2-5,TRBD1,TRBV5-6,CASSLQGQVVETQYF,TGTGCCAGCAGCCTCCAGGGACAGGTGGTGGAGACCCAGTACTTC
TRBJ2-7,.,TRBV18,CASSPGPRVYEQYF,TGTGCCAGCTCACCAGGGCCGCGGGTCTACGAGCAGTACTTC
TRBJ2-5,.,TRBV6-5,CASSVVRGGETQYF,TGTGCCAGCAGTGTCGTCAGGGGAGGGGAGACCCAGTACTTC
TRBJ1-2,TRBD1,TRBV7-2,CASSRRQGLPNYGYTF,TGTGCCAGCAGCCGGAGACAGGGCCTACCTAACTATGGCTACACCTTC
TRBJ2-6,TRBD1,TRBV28,CASSLGTASSGANVLTF,TGTGCCAGCAGTCTCGGGACAGCAAGCTCTGGGGCCAACGTCCTGACTTTC